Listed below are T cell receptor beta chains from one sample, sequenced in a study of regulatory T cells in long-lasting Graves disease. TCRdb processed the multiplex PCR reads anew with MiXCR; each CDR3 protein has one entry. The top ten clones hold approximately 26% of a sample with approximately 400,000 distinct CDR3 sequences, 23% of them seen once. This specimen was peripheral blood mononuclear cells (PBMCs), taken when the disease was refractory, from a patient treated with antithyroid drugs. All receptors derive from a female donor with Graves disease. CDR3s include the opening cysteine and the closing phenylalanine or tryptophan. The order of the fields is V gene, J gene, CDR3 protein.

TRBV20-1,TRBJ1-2,CSASVRDGYGYTF
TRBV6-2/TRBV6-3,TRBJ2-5,CASGQGRLAGGPETQYF
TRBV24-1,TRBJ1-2,CATSRVSNLYGYTF
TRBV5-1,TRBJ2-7,CASSLYNSGTSGSNEQYF
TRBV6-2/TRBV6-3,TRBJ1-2,CASSLLGGANYGYTF
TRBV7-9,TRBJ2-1,CASSMTEYNEQFF
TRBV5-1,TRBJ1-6,CASSLEGQGLDSPLHF
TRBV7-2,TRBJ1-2,CASSSWDNTYGYTF
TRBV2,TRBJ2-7,CASRNPGTGGHEQYF
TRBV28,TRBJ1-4,CAAATATNEKLFF
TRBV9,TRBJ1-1,CASSERTGTEAFF
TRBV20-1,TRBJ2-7,CSASGLVVGEQYF
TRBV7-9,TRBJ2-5,CASSPSWGERETQYF
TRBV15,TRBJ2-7,CATSDRISYEQYF
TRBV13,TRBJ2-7,CASSLRTGSGQPSSYEQYF
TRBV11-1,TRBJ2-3,CASSFGRLDTQYF
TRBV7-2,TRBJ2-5,CASSHGGRSETQYF
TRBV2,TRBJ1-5,CASSVEGPSNQPQHF
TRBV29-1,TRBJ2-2,CSVSRTVEAGELFF
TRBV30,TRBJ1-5,CAWSTGTVRGQPQHF
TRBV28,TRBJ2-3,CASLPRIITDTQYF
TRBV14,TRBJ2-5,CASSQDRLAGSQYF
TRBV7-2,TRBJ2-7,CASSPGGFNSYEQYF
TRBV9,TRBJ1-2,CASAGAGGGYGYTF
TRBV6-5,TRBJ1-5,CASSYSGVQANQPQHF
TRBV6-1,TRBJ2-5,CASSLGVRGQETQYF
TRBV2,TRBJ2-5,CASSEGYGTQETQYF
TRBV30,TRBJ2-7,CAWGFRDRGYEQYF
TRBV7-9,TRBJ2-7,CASSHARGLYEQYF
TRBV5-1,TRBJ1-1,CASSSGGQGRTEAFF
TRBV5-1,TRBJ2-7,CASSLVGAGYEQYF
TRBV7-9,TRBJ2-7,CASSSKTGQGTYEQYF
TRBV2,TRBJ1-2,CASSDSNTVDGYTF
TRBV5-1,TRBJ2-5,CASTRRGGWGETQYF
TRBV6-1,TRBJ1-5,CASSGWTVAGNQPQHF
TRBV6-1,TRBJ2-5,CASRFGVETQYF
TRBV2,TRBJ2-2,CASSEVEGNTGELFF